These 13 T cell receptor beta chains share one sample of origin, sequenced in a study of CD8 T cells in ankylosing spondylitis. TCRdb analysed the 5' RACE reads with MiXCR anew, one entry per CDR3 protein. The data show 200,000 to 250,000 distinct CDR3 sequences, over 9.5% seen once. Source material: blood, either unsorted or a sorted T cell fraction (not recorded which). All receptors come from a male donor with ankylosing spondylitis or in good health (not recorded which).

This clonotype was picked up many times. The chain joins TRBV12-3 or TRBV12-4 to TRBJ1-4; D possibly corresponds to TRBD1 (5 bases). This CDR3 contains 14 residues. Trimming took off 4 bases at V and 6 bases at J, with 12 bases between the two ends. This CDR3 is CASSSAGADEKLFF. CDR3 DNA sequence: TGTGCCAGCAGTTCCGCCGGGGCCGATGAAAAACTGTTTTTT.

This clonotype was detected ten times or more. V gene TRBV7-3 combines with J gene TRBJ2-3; 7 bases agree with TRBD1. This CDR3 comprises 17 residues. With V trimmed by 2 bases and J by 4 bases, 12 bases remained unmatched. Germline CDR1 reads SGHTA; CDR2 reads FQGTGA. In nucleotides, the CDR3 is TGTGCCAGCAGCTTAGGAGTAGCGCTAACAGGGGCAGATACGCAGTATTTT. The encoded protein is CASSLGVALTGADTQYF.

This chain joins TRBV9 and TRBJ2-2; 11 nucleotides align to TRBD2. With 6 bases clipped from V and 0 bases from J, the junction kept 13 bases outside the gene matches. This CDR3 spans 19 amino acids. Germline CDR1 SGDLS, CDR2 YYNGEE. The CDR3 spells CASTFGGPSGGSNTGELFF. The CDR3 DNA is TGTGCCAGCACATTCGGGGGACCTAGCGGGGGGTCGAACACCGGGGAGCTGTTTTTT.

This clonotype has ten or more counts. The V gene is TRBV12-3 or TRBV12-4, the J gene TRBJ2-7; 11 bases map to TRBD2. V lost 7 bases and J lost 6; bases outside the gene matches: 8. This CDR3 comprises 14 residues. CDR3 bases: TGTGCCAGCACTATTACTAGCGGGGGTTTCGAGCAGTACTTC. Translation: CASTITSGGFEQYF.

This clonotype appeared a few times. The chain uses TRBV7-9 and TRBJ2-3; possible D gene TRBD2, 5 bases. The germline V and J ends were trimmed by 6 bases and 8 bases, with 15 bases remaining between them. Germline V CDR1 and CDR2: SEHNR, FQNEAQ (reference sequence). The CDR3 is 13 amino acids. CDR3: CASRADSAGTQYF. In DNA form, the CDR3 reads TGTGCCAGCAGGGCGGACTCCGCCGGTACGCAGTATTTT.

V and J are TRBV5-1 and TRBJ2-2; 11 nucleotides agree with TRBD1. This CDR3 has 19 residues. Germline V lookup: CDR1 SGHRS, CDR2 YFSETQ. J gave up 3 bases and V 4 bases, and 14 bases lay outside the gene matches. CDR3 DNA: TGCGCCAGCAGCCCTCGGAACTCCGGGACAGGGGGAGACACCGGGGAGCTGTTTTTT. Protein sequence: CASSPRNSGTGGDTGELFF.

This clonotype was seen a handful of times. This sequence joins TRBV28 and TRBJ1-3, with TRBD1 as a possible D gene (6 bases). The CDR3 consists of 16 residues. Trimming cost V 5 bases and J 2 bases, with 16 bases left between them. Germline V lookup: CDR1 MDHEN, CDR2 SYDVKM. CDR3 in DNA: TGTGCCAGCAGTGAAGACACAGGGTTCACTGGAAACACCATATATTTT. Protein sequence: CASSEDTGFTGNTIYF.

This clonotype showed up many times. The chain links TRBV12-3 or TRBV12-4 to TRBJ1-2; tentative D call: TRBD1 (6 bases). The CDR3 contains 13 residues. Trimming removed 5 bases from V and 3 bases from J, with 10 bases in between. The CDR3 sequence is CASSPGQYYGYTF. As DNA, the CDR3 is TGTGCCAGCAGTCCCGGACAGTACTATGGCTACACCTTC.

This clonotype was observed a few times. V and J are TRBV24-1 and TRBJ2-2; TRBD1 aligns across 11 bases. Germline V CDR1 and CDR2: KGHDR, SFDVKD. The V gene end was trimmed by 5 bases and the J gene end by 5 bases; junction bases not matched to a gene: 6. The CDR3 is 16 amino acids. In nucleotides, the CDR3 is TGTGCCACCAGTGGCGGGACAGGGGGTCTGACCGGGGAGCTGTTTTTT. Its translation is CATSGGTGGLTGELFF.

V usage is TRBV7-2 and J usage is TRBJ1-6; perhaps TRBD1 as D (5 bases). Germline CDR1 reads SGHTA; CDR2 reads FQGNSA. V was cut by 4 bases and J by 4 bases, with 11 bases left in between. The CDR3 runs 15 residues. CDR3 DNA sequence: TGTGCCAGCAGCTCTCCGGCAGGGTATAATTCACCCCTCCACTTT. This translates into CASSSPAGYNSPLHF.

There are many counts of this clonotype. The chain links TRBV12-3 or TRBV12-4 to TRBJ1-6; maybe TRBD1 (5 bases). V was trimmed by 6 bases and J by 8 bases, leaving 20 bases between them. The CDR3 is made up of 16 amino acids. The DNA of the CDR3 is TGTGCCAGCAGAAATCTGTGGGGGACCCAAGATTCACCCCTCCACTTT. It codes for CASRNLWGTQDSPLHF.

The sample holds a few counts of this clonotype. The chain couples TRBV5-1 to TRBJ1-1; the match to TRBD1 covers 8 bases. This CDR3 region has 15 residues. V lost 4 bases, J lost 6 bases, and 11 bases stayed unmatched. Germline V gene data show CDR1 as SGHRS and CDR2 as YFSETQ. CDR3 nucleotide sequence: TGCGCCAGCAGCCCGAGCCAGGACAGGGACGCTGAAGCTTTCTTT. This sequence encodes CASSPSQDRDAEAFF.

This clonotype has at least ten counts. V usage is TRBV9 and J usage is TRBJ1-6; maybe TRBD1 (5 bases). Trimming took off 3 bases at V and 5 bases at J, with 12 bases between the two ends. CDR3 length: 15 residues. CDR1 SGDLS and CDR2 YYNGEE come from the germline V gene. The CDR3 loop is CASSARTGDNSPLHF. Written as DNA, the CDR3 is TGTGCCAGCAGCGCCCGGACGGGGGATAATTCACCCCTCCACTTT.